This T cell receptor beta chain was profiled in a study of T cell responses to AZD1222 COVID-19 vaccine. General observations from the study: Spike-specific TCR breadth and depth both grew after two AZD1222 doses. The peak T cell response came first, and repertoires were sampled only after it.

As regards this clone: Antigen: not known.

This CDR3 comprises 17 residues. The germline CDR1 and CDR2 sequences are LGHNA and YNFKEQ. V trimming: 0 bases; J trimming: 4 bases; junction bases outside the gene matches: 6. Only in-frame clones appear in the TCRdb table, and some are missing; sequencing was by immunoSEQ multiplex PCR. The table lists 100,000 or so clones, around 90% of them singletons, with about 1.2% in the top ten. This specimen was peripheral blood, taken on day 0 of AZD1222 vaccination. The chain couples TRBV4-2 to TRBJ2-3; 11 nucleotides line up with TRBD1. The clonotype comes from an adult in good health. In DNA form, the CDR3 reads TGTGCCAGCAGCCAAGATGGGACAGGGGGGCCCGCAGATACGCAGTATTTT. Translation: CASSQDGTGGPADTQYF.